Listed below are T cell receptor beta chains from one sample, sequenced in a study of blood T cell repertoires in COVID-19. Method: immunoSEQ multiplex PCR; TCRdb's copy keeps in-frame clones and lacks some. Among some 130,000 clones, about 72% were seen once, and the ten largest hold roughly 9.7%. Sequenced input: peripheral blood. These receptors came from a man in his 60s who had recovered from COVID-19. Each CDR3 is given with its conserved first and last residue. A D gene is named only where the DNA matches it firmly. Clone size appears in some rows only: once, few, many, or a class for an expanded clone.

d_gene,abundance,v_gene,j_gene,CDR3aa,CDR3nt
TRBD1,.,TRBV7-8,TRBJ1-1,CASSSPGQEAFF,TGTGCCAGCAGCTCGCCGGGACAGGAAGCTTTCTTT
.,few,TRBV10-3,TRBJ2-3,CAISEGTPDTQYF,TGTGCCATCAGTGAGGGCACCCCAGATACGCAGTATTTT
TRBD1,.,TRBV7-2,TRBJ2-3,CASSLGRGTGGDTQYF,TGTGCCAGCAGCTTAGGGAGAGGGACAGGGGGGGATACGCAGTATTTT
.,.,TRBV19,TRBJ1-1,CASSIRQPLNTEAFF,TGTGCCAGTAGTATCAGGCAACCATTGAACACTGAAGCTTTCTTT
.,.,TRBV7-2,TRBJ2-5,CASSLAFRGQETQYF,TGTGCCAGCAGCTTAGCGTTCCGGGGACAAGAGACCCAGTACTTC
TRBD1,.,TRBV7-2,TRBJ2-7,CASSLGQGAYEQYF,TGTGCCAGCAGCCTGGGACAGGGGGCCTACGAGCAGTACTTC
.,.,TRBV5-1,TRBJ2-2,CASSLGQGIGELFF,TGCGCCAGCAGCTTGGGTCAGGGAATCGGGGAGCTGTTTTTT
.,.,TRBV9,TRBJ1-2,CASSVASTLANYGYTF,TGTGCCAGCAGCGTAGCCAGTACCCTAGCTAACTATGGCTACACCTTC
.,.,TRBV4-1,TRBJ1-2,CASSFGANYGYTF,TGCGCCAGCAGCTTCGGAGCTAACTATGGCTACACCTTC
TRBD1,.,TRBV7-2,TRBJ2-7,CASSPGQGLTYEQYF,TGTGCCAGCAGCCCCGGACAGGGCCTCACCTACGAGCAGTACTTC
.,.,TRBV4-3,TRBJ1-6,CASSQDHYSSYNSPLHF,TGCGCCAGCAGCCAAGATCATTATAGCTCCTATAATTCACCCCTCCACTTT
.,.,TRBV18,TRBJ1-4,CASSHEGRTTNEKLFF,TGTGCCAGCTCACATGAGGGCCGCACTACTAATGAAAAACTGTTTTTT
.,.,TRBV11-2,TRBJ2-2,CASSYGAIGGELFF,TGTGCCAGCAGCTACGGAGCTATTGGGGGGGAGCTGTTTTTT
TRBD2,.,TRBV6-5,TRBJ2-1,CASSLSGAYNEQFF,TGTGCCAGCAGTCTTAGCGGGGCGTACAATGAGCAGTTCTTC
TRBD1,.,TRBV9,TRBJ2-3,CASSPPRQGPTDTQYF,TGTGCCAGCAGCCCTCCGCGACAGGGACCCACAGATACGCAGTATTTT
.,.,TRBV6-2/TRBV6-3,TRBJ2-5,CASSYQGQETQYF,TGTGCCAGCAGTTACCAGGGGCAAGAGACCCAGTACTTC
TRBD1,many,TRBV12-3/TRBV12-4,TRBJ1-5,CASSPGQGQPQHF,TGTGCCAGCAGTCCGGGACAGGGTCAGCCCCAGCATTTT
TRBD2,.,TRBV5-6,TRBJ2-1,CASSFDGGAYYNEQFF,TGTGCCAGCAGCTTTGACGGGGGGGCTTACTACAATGAGCAGTTCTTC
TRBD2,.,TRBV5-4,TRBJ2-7,CASSPAGQREGYEQYF,TGTGCCAGCAGCCCGGCTGGCCAGCGGGAGGGCTACGAGCAGTACTTC
TRBD2,once,TRBV7-6,TRBJ2-3,CASSGLATKTDTQYF,TGTGCCAGCAGCGGACTAGCGACAAAAACAGATACGCAGTATTTT
.,.,TRBV6-6,TRBJ2-4,CASSPPGGTRSDIQYF,TGTGCCAGCAGTCCCCCGGGGGGCACCAGGTCAGACATTCAGTACTTC
.,.,TRBV6-5,TRBJ1-1,CASTRGGTEAFF,TGTGCCAGCACTCGGGGAGGCACTGAAGCTTTCTTT
TRBD2,once,TRBV27,TRBJ2-1,CASSSGLGPNEQFF,TGTGCCAGCAGTTCGGGACTAGGGCCGAATGAGCAGTTCTTC
.,.,TRBV7-9,TRBJ2-2,CASSFDTPNTGELFF,TGTGCCAGCAGCTTCGACACCCCGAACACCGGGGAGCTGTTTTTT
.,.,TRBV9,TRBJ2-3,CASSVEPGGADTQYF,TGTGCCAGCAGCGTAGAACCGGGGGGCGCAGATACGCAGTATTTT
TRBD1,.,TRBV7-9,TRBJ1-1,CASSGGQMNTEAFF,TGTGCCAGCAGCGGGGGACAGATGAACACTGAAGCTTTCTTT
.,once,TRBV6-5,TRBJ1-1,CASSPLRGGDTEAFF,TGTGCCAGCAGTCCGCTGAGGGGGGGGGATACTGAAGCTTTCTTT
TRBD2,.,TRBV19,TRBJ2-1,CASSIDVGGGKNEQFF,TGTGCCAGTAGTATAGATGTCGGGGGGGGAAAGAATGAGCAGTTCTTC
.,.,TRBV24-1,TRBJ2-3,CATSDLVDTDTQYF,TGTGCCACCAGTGATTTGGTAGACACAGATACGCAGTATTTT
TRBD1,.,TRBV28,TRBJ2-5,CASSPGQGVSETQYF,TGTGCCAGCAGCCCAGGGCAGGGGGTATCAGAGACCCAGTACTTC
TRBD2,.,TRBV9,TRBJ2-3,CASSSYAGEADTQYF,TGTGCCAGCAGCTCTTATGCGGGAGAAGCAGATACGCAGTATTTT
TRBD2,.,TRBV27,TRBJ2-3,CASSASLAADTQYF,TGTGCCAGCAGTGCCTCCCTAGCGGCAGATACGCAGTATTTT
TRBD1,.,TRBV5-4,TRBJ2-2,CASSPRQGNTGELFF,TGTGCCAGCAGCCCTCGACAGGGGAACACCGGGGAGCTGTTTTTT
.,.,TRBV19,TRBJ1-6,CASNLQGVSPLHF,TGTGCCAGTAATTTACAAGGGGTTTCACCCCTCCACTTT
TRBD2,.,TRBV9,TRBJ2-7,CASSPRPGGGEQYF,TGTGCCAGCAGCCCTCGACCGGGGGGGGGCGAGCAGTACTTC
.,once,TRBV15,TRBJ2-1,CATSRGPQVGGSYNEQFF,TGTGCCACCAGCAGGGGTCCCCAGGTCGGAGGCTCCTACAATGAGCAGTTCTTC
TRBD1,.,TRBV5-1,TRBJ2-7,CASSEGTGLGDEQYF,TGCGCCAGCAGCGAAGGGACAGGGCTTGGGGACGAGCAGTACTTC
.,.,TRBV28,TRBJ1-2,CASRPPGVYGYTF,TGTGCCAGCAGACCTCCGGGGGTCTATGGCTACACCTTC
.,.,TRBV19,TRBJ1-2,CASSRRPGPVNF,TGTGCCAGTAGTAGGAGGCCGGGTCCCGTAAACTTC
TRBD2,.,TRBV5-4,TRBJ2-1,CASSLEGRGGRNEQFF,TGTGCCAGCAGCTTGGAGGGCCGGGGGGGCCGGAATGAGCAGTTCTTC
TRBD2,.,TRBV2,TRBJ2-1,CASSEDRHGLAGGSTSSYNEQFF,TGTGCCAGCAGTGAGGACAGGCACGGCCTAGCGGGAGGGTCCACCAGCTCCTACAATGAGCAGTTCTTC
TRBD2,.,TRBV4-2,TRBJ2-5,CASSRGGPKETQYF,TGTGCCAGCAGCCGGGGGGGACCTAAAGAGACCCAGTACTTC
TRBD1,.,TRBV30,TRBJ1-6,CAWRQGYNSPLHF,TGTGCCTGGAGACAGGGGTATAATTCACCCCTCCACTTT
.,many,TRBV7-9,TRBJ2-2,CASSLEAQAGELFF,TGTGCCAGCAGCTTAGAGGCGCAGGCCGGGGAGCTGTTTTTT
.,few,TRBV11-2,TRBJ1-3,CASSKRGQKSSSGNTIYF,TGTGCCAGCAGCAAACGAGGACAGAAAAGTTCCTCTGGAAACACCATATATTTT